Listed below are T cell receptor beta chains from one sample, sequenced in a study of blood T cell repertoires in COVID-19. Profiling relied on immunoSEQ multiplex PCR, and the TCRdb table lists in-frame clones only, not all of them. There are approximately 54,000 clones in the sample; over 75% occur only once, and 7% to 9% lies in the top ten. Source material: peripheral blood. These receptors were obtained from a woman aged 35 to 49 with active COVID-19. CDR3s include the opening cysteine and the closing phenylalanine or tryptophan. Each record gives: V gene, CDR3 protein.

TRBV7-9	CASSGQGTPRNTIYF
TRBV7-3	CASSPSPPSAGGYNEQFF
TRBV6-2/TRBV6-3	CASSYSLSKQDPYEQYF
TRBV19	CASSSRDRMNTEAFF
TRBV27	CASSSDRGNEQFF
TRBV5-1	CASSSEGTQYF
TRBV4-1	CASSQERLAGGRETQYF
TRBV10-2	CASSEPGDGYTF
TRBV19	CASSIAPVNLEKLFF
TRBV30	CAWSVRINDRLESVNYGYTF
TRBV12-3/TRBV12-4	CASRQLTDTQYF
TRBV7-2	CASSPPAQLRNTIYF
TRBV6-5	CASSSLLAHNSPLHF
TRBV2	CASSVVRGTYNEQFF
TRBV18	CASSRDRPAPETQYF
TRBV29-1	CSVDRFGNTEAFF
TRBV7-9	CASSATTGDGDTQYF
TRBV19	CASSMTGQGLTDTQYF
TRBV18	CASSDRQSTDTQYF
TRBV5-1	CASSLDGGTYEQYF
TRBV12-3/TRBV12-4	CASSFQEQQFF
TRBV11-2	CASSLPPSGDEQYF
TRBV6-5	CASSYSGSSGNTIYF
TRBV6-2/TRBV6-3	CASSHRLALNTEAFF
TRBV3-1/TRBV3-2	CASSLIQVGEQYF
TRBV4-3	CASSQFVGGGAGNEQFF
TRBV3-1/TRBV3-2	CASTSGGGRTDTQYF
TRBV12-3/TRBV12-4	CASSRGSEQYF
TRBV19	CASRAWGGEAFF
TRBV5-1	CASSLATGQGLYEQYF
TRBV7-3	CASSSLSGEQFF
TRBV5-5	CASSLGQRLHYGYTF
TRBV5-1	CASSLAWQENSPLHF
TRBV6-2/TRBV6-3	CASSQLVPETQYF
TRBV2	CASNRDRTLEAFF
TRBV5-8	CASSLLGTGRTGELFF
TRBV5-1	CASSWPESGGYNEQFF
TRBV11-3	CASSLGGQRYNEQFF
TRBV18	CASSPEGQGRPWQPQHF
TRBV7-7	CASSRTGESGETQYF
TRBV2	CASSGRQGSYEQYF
TRBV18	CASSPLQGGNEKLFF
TRBV2	CASSLDYARTGATYEQYF
TRBV3-1/TRBV3-2	CASSQDRLGYGYTF
TRBV6-2/TRBV6-3	CASSYEAGGNSYEQYF
TRBV7-9	CASSLAGGKRTEAFF
TRBV6-5	CASSLGGHQPQHF
TRBV6-1	CASSELLSSYEQYF
TRBV7-9	CASSLVGGGSETQYF
TRBV10-3	CAIEQGAGEQYF